These 27 T cell receptor beta chains were all obtained from the same sample, sequenced in a study of regulatory T cells in long-lasting Graves disease. Both iRepertoire HTBI primers and Arm-PCR of CDR3 regions were used to build the TCR beta libraries. TCRdb reprocessed the multiplex PCR reads with MiXCR, giving one entry per CDR3 protein. The table has 450,000 to 500,000 distinct CDR3 sequences, 16% seen once. The time point denotes: newly diagnosed GD, antithyroid drugs for less than 3 months. Scientists built the TCR library using RNA that was extracted from PBMCs. These same records also appear under a second study, on T cells in Graves' hyperthyroidism and ophthalmopathy.

The sequenced sample was peripheral blood mononuclear cells (PBMCs), obtained at new diagnosis, from a patient treated with antithyroid drugs. These receptors originate from a man between 40 and 49 years old with Graves disease.

This clonotype was seen ten or more times. This chain connects TRBV30 to TRBJ2-7, with D perhaps TRBD2 (6 bases). Germline V gives CDR1 GTSNPN, CDR2 SVGIG (reference sequence). Trimming shortened V by 4 bases and J by 2 bases, and 6 bases separated the two germline ends. CDR3 length: 11 amino acids. The CDR3 sequence: CAWTSAYEQYF. CDR3 DNA: TGTGCCTGGACTAGCGCCTACGAGCAGTACTTC.

This clonotype was seen many times. The gene calls are TRBV6-2 or TRBV6-3 and TRBJ2-3; tentatively, D is TRBD1 (6 bases). This CDR3 region has 16 residues. V shed 5 bases and J shed 4 bases, with 19 bases lying between them. Germline V CDR1 and CDR2: MNHEY, SVGEGT. CDR3 region: CASSLGHGGTADTQYF. The CDR3 DNA follows: TGTGCCAGCAGTCTAGGACATGGGGGCACTGCAGATACGCAGTATTTT.

At least ten counts were recorded for this clonotype. V and J are TRBV18 and TRBJ1-5; D is ambiguous. The CDR3 sequence is 15 residues long. The germline V gene encodes CDR1 KGHSH and CDR2 LQKENI. The ends were cut back, 6 bases at V and 0 bases at J, with 12 bases in the middle. This CDR3 reads CASSDQPYSNQPQHF. In DNA form, the CDR3 reads TGTGCCAGCTCGGATCAGCCCTATAGCAATCAGCCCCAGCATTTT.

This clonotype has ten or more counts. CDR3 in amino acids: CASSLGSYGYTF. The CDR3 nucleotides read TGTGCCAGCAGCTTAGGCAGCTATGGCTACACCTTC. J is TRBJ1-2 and V is TRBV7-9, with D unclear. CDR3 length: 12 amino acids. Germline V gene lookup returns CDR1 SEHNR and CDR2 FQNEAQ (reference sequence). V lost 1 base to trimming and J lost 4 bases, with 4 bases between them.

CDR3 in DNA: TGCGCCAGCAGCTTGGAGCAGACGAACACCGGGGAGCTGTTTTTT. This codes for CASSLEQTNTGELFF. This chain joins TRBV5-1 and TRBJ2-2; the D is unclear. Germline CDR1 reads SGHRS; CDR2 reads YFSETQ. V was pared by 0 bases and J by 0 bases, with 6 bases between. The CDR3 is 15 residues long.

As to this clonotype: This may be a read error: a much more frequent sequence differs by one nucleotide. The rearrangement links TRBV18 to TRBJ2-2; D is unresolved. V gave up 4 bases and J gave up 0 bases, with 9 bases separating them. The CDR3 is made up of 15 amino acids. From germline, CDR1 is KGHSH and CDR2 LQKENI. The CDR3 reads CASSRECSNTGELFF. Written as DNA, the CDR3 is TGTGCCAGCTCACGGGAATGTTCGAACACCGGGGAGCTGTTTTTT.

A word on this clonotype: This may be a read error, as it is one base from a much larger clone. V gene TRBV27 combines with J gene TRBJ2-3; D may be TRBD1 or TRBD2 (6 bases each). CDR3 length: 17 amino acids. Germline CDR1 is MNHEY and CDR2 is SMNVEV (reference sequence). This CDR3 is CASSLAGSPGGTDTRYF. CDR3 nucleotides: TGTGCCAGCAGTTTAGCGGGATCCCCTGGGGGCACAGATACGCGGTATTTT.

Ten or more counts support this clonotype. The chain combines TRBV20-1 with TRBJ2-1; 13 bases align to TRBD2. The CDR3 has 13 residues. V shed 0 bases and J 15 bases; nucleotides not matched to a gene: 5. CDR1 and CDR2 from the germline V gene are DFQATT and SNEGSKA (reference sequence). The DNA for the CDR3 is TGCAGTGCTAGAGATCAACTAGCGGGGGGGCGGTTCTTC. Amino acid sequence: CSARDQLAGGRFF.

This clonotype was recorded only once. This may come from a read error, since a much larger clone is one base off. This chain connects TRBV5-1 to TRBJ2-7; D unresolved. CDR1 is SGHRS and CDR2 is YFSETQ in the germline V gene. Trimming took 4 bases from V and 2 from J, leaving 16 bases between them. The CDR3 runs 15 residues. CDR3: CASSPNLRVAYEQYF. The DNA of the CDR3 is TGCGCCAGCAGCCCAAACCTGAGAGTGGCCTACGAGCAGTACTTC.

The V and J genes are TRBV5-1 and TRBJ2-2; a possible D gene is TRBD2 (6 bases). V was clipped by 3 bases and J by 5 bases, with 11 bases between them. Per germline, CDR1 SGHRS and CDR2 YFSETQ. This CDR3 has 14 residues. CDR3 coding DNA: TGCGCCAGCAGCTCCGCCGGGGGAACCGGGGAGCTGTTTTTT. This sequence encodes CASSSAGGTGELFF.

V is TRBV29-1 and J is TRBJ2-2; possible D gene TRBD2, 6 bases. Germline V gene sequence: CDR1 SQVTM, CDR2 ANQGSEA. This CDR3 comprises 12 residues. Trimming stripped 6 bases from V and 5 bases from J, with 10 bases between. In DNA form, the CDR3 reads TGCAGCGTGGAGACTAGGACCGGGGAGCTGTTTTTT. Protein product: CSVETRTGELFF.

Ten or more counts support this clonotype. The chain couples TRBV11-2 to TRBJ2-6, with D tentatively TRBD1 (6 bases). This CDR3 spans 18 amino acids. V lost 3 bases and J 0 bases, leaving 15 bases between the germline ends. Looked up from germline, CDR1 is SGHAT and CDR2 is FQNNGV. CDR3 coding DNA: TGTGCCAGCAGCTTCCGGGACGGACAGATCTCTGGGGCCAACGTCCTGACTTTC. Protein product: CASSFRDGQISGANVLTF.

This clonotype came up many times. CDR3 region: CASTSSYNEQFF. The CDR3, as DNA: TGTGCCAGCACTAGCTCCTACAATGAGCAGTTCTTC. The rearrangement links TRBV6-1 to TRBJ2-1; no clear D gene. The CDR3 has 12 residues. Trimming removed 7 bases at V and 0 bases at J, with 4 bases between. Germline V gene data show CDR1 as MNHNS and CDR2 as SASEGT.

This clonotype was found many times. The rearrangement links TRBV3-1 to TRBJ2-1; D is ambiguous. This CDR3 has 15 amino acids. The germline V gene encodes CDR1 LGHDT and CDR2 YNNKEL (reference sequence). The V end lost 4 bases, the J end lost 9 bases, and 19 bases lay between the germline ends. The DNA of the CDR3 is TGTGCCAGCAGCCCCCATATCTGGGAAGAGAGTGAGCAGTTCTTC. It codes for CASSPHIWEESEQFF.

This clonotype was detected ten times or more. This rearrangement joins TRBV11-2 to TRBJ2-3; no clear D. V was trimmed by 5 bases and J by 6 bases, leaving 9 bases between them. The V gene's germline CDR1 is SGHAT and CDR2 FQNNGV. The CDR3 runs 12 residues. The CDR3 nucleotides are TGTGCCAGCAGCCCCTGGGCGGATACGCAGTATTTT. Protein: CASSPWADTQYF.

This clonotype was observed a handful of times. V is TRBV5-1 and J is TRBJ2-5; possibly TRBD1 or TRBD2 for D (6 bases each). Trimming pared 1 base from V and 2 bases from J, leaving 9 bases between. Germline assignment: CDR1 SGHRS and CDR2 YFSETQ. The CDR3 is 14 amino acids. This chain's CDR3 is CASSLRGEQETQYF. The CDR3 DNA follows: TGCGCCAGCAGCTTGAGGGGGGAACAAGAGACCCAGTACTTC.

The gene calls are TRBV20-1 and TRBJ2-2; D is undetermined. This CDR3 contains 15 residues. Trimming cost V 0 bases and J 0 bases, with 8 bases left between them. Germline assignment: CDR1 DFQATT and CDR2 SNEGSKA (reference sequence). CDR3 protein: CSARDGTANTGELFF. The CDR3 DNA reads as TGCAGTGCTAGAGATGGCACCGCGAACACCGGGGAGCTGTTTTTT.

This chain joins TRBV27 and TRBJ2-2; 9 bases line up with TRBD1. Germline values: CDR1 MNHEY, CDR2 SMNVEV (reference sequence). This CDR3 contains 17 residues. V was clipped by 5 bases and J by 1 base; unmatched bases: 8. CDR3 in DNA: TGTGCCAGCAGTGACCGACGGACAGGGGTGAACACCGGGGAGCTGTTTTTT. As protein: CASSDRRTGVNTGELFF.

This clonotype has a handful of counts. This could be a read error, since a much larger clone is one nucleotide away. V and J are TRBV2 and TRBJ2-7, with 10 bases matching TRBD2. The germline CDR1 and CDR2 sequences are SNHLY and FYNNEI. J gave up 9 bases and V 5 bases, and 10 bases lay outside the gene matches. The CDR3 length is 14 residues. CDR3 sequence (DNA): TGTGCCAGCAGTTACTCTAGCGGGAGTTCCGGGCAGTACTTC. Its protein product is CASSYSSGSSGQYF.

This clonotype appeared a few times. This sequence joins TRBV19 and TRBJ2-6; D is uncertain. CDR1 is LNHDA, CDR2 SQIVND, per germline (reference sequence). V gave up 5 bases and J gave up 0 bases, with 11 bases separating them. The CDR3 extends over 16 amino acids. CDR3 DNA: TGTGCCAGTAGTCCCGTCCCAATCTCTGGGGCCAACGTCCTGACTTTC. Protein: CASSPVPISGANVLTF. Looking up the rest from reference TRBV19 and TRBJ2-6 gives the full variable domain: DGGITQSPKYLFRKEGQNVTLSCEQNLNHDAMYWYRQDPGQGLRLIYYSQIVNDFQKGDIAEGYSVSREKKESFPLTVTSAQKNPTAFYLCASSPVPISGANVLTFGAGSRLTVL.

Concerning this clonotype: A read error may account for a junction end that differs from germline. CDR3 bases: TGTGCCACCAGTAGAGGACAGTTGGGGAACACTGAAGCTTTCTTT. This gives the protein CATSRGQLGNTEAFF. V and J are TRBV28 and TRBJ1-1; possible D gene TRBD1, 6 bases. This CDR3 is 15 amino acids long. From germline, CDR1 is MDHEN and CDR2 SYDVKM. The whole variable domain, remainder taken from reference TRBV28 and TRBJ1-1, is DVKVTQSSRYLVKRTGEKVFLECVQDMDHENMFWYRQDPGLGLRLIYFSYDVKMKEKGDIPEGYSVSREKKERFSLILESASTNQTSMYLCATSRGQLGNTEAFFGQGTRLTVV.

This clonotype was counted between two and nine times. J is TRBJ2-7 and V is TRBV29-1; D not resolved. Per germline, CDR1 SQVTM and CDR2 ANQGSEA. V was trimmed by 1 base and J by 5 bases, leaving 12 bases between them. CDR3 length: 13 amino acids. The CDR3 sequence: CSVEVSGSDEQYF. The CDR3 region has the DNA TGCAGCGTTGAAGTTTCGGGTTCTGACGAGCAGTACTTC.

In this sample, this clonotype turned up once. With a far larger clone one base away, a read error is the likely cause. V usage is TRBV7-3 and J usage is TRBJ2-7; D might be TRBD1 (5 bases). The V end lost 6 bases, the J end lost 2 bases, and 11 bases lay between the germline ends. Per the germline V gene, CDR1 is SGHTA and CDR2 is FQGTGA. There are 13 residues in the CDR3. CDR3 amino acids: CASSFDSTYEQYF. The CDR3 bases are TGTGCCAGCAGTTTCGACAGTACCTACGAGCAGTACTTC.

This clonotype was seen repeatedly, ten times or more. The chain uses TRBV27 and TRBJ2-2, with D possibly matching TRBD2 (6 bases). The CDR3 extends over 12 amino acids. The germline gives CDR1 MNHEY, CDR2 SMNVEV (reference sequence). V lost 5 bases and J lost 11, with 12 bases in between. The CDR3 loop is CASSRDSRELFF. In nucleotides, the CDR3 is TGTGCCAGCAGTCGGGACTCCCGTGAGCTGTTTTTT.

This clonotype was seen more than once but under ten times. The V gene is TRBV7-2, the J gene TRBJ2-7; the D is unclear. This CDR3 comprises 19 residues. V was pared by 5 bases and J by 3 bases, with 29 bases between. Germline-derived CDR1 and CDR2 are SGHTA and FQGNSA. The CDR3 bases are TGTGCCAGCAGCCCCAAGCTCGGCCCACGAGACTCCCTGGGCTACGAGCAGTACTTC. Encoded protein: CASSPKLGPRDSLGYEQYF.

In its sample, this clonotype was seen many times. This chain connects TRBV11-2 to TRBJ2-2; D is unclear. The CDR3 has 11 amino acids. Germline V lookup: CDR1 SGHAT, CDR2 FQNNGV. Deletions cut 5 bases from V and 10 bases from J, with 8 bases between. CDR3 bases: TGTGCCAGCAGCCCTGCGGCGGAGCTGTTTTTT. Translated: CASSPAAELFF.

This clonotype was observed many times. The rearrangement links TRBV18 to TRBJ2-5; D unclear. Germline V gene lookup returns CDR1 KGHSH and CDR2 LQKENI. Trimming took off 3 bases at V and 0 bases at J, with 2 bases between the two ends. This CDR3 region has 12 residues. The CDR3 region is CASSPNQETQYF. The DNA for the CDR3 is TGTGCCAGCTCACCCAACCAAGAGACCCAGTACTTC.